Following are 13 T cell receptor beta chains from one sample sequenced in a study of shared clonotypes between healthy human individuals. Sequenced by immunoSEQ multiplex PCR; TCRdb stores in-frame clones only, minus some. The data contain some 2.3 million clones, 85% to 95% of them singletons. Sequencing was done on a sample of naive CD4+ T cells from PBMCs. Subset specified: CD45RA+ positively selected. The receptors were gathered from a man younger than 35 in good health. Some clones in this sample may be carry-over from other donors' samples.

This sequence joins TRBV13 and TRBJ1-1; D unresolved. Germline loops: CDR1 PRHDT, CDR2 FYEKMQ (reference sequence). The CDR3 length is 14 residues. Trimming left V 2 bases short and J 1 base short, with 8 bases between. Written as DNA, the CDR3 is TGTGCCAGCAGCTTATCTGCCAGGAACACTGAAGCTTTCTTT. Translation: CASSLSARNTEAFF.

The chain is built from TRBV4-1 and TRBJ2-7; maybe TRBD2 (5 bases). Trimming shortened V by 1 base and J by 3 bases, and 10 bases separated the two germline ends. CDR3 length: 14 residues. The germline V gene encodes CDR1 MGHRA and CDR2 YSYEKL. The CDR3 DNA follows: TGCGCCAGCAGCCAAGGCGGGCTCAACTACGAGCAGTACTTC. It translates to CASSQGGLNYEQYF.

This chain links TRBV7-2 with TRBJ2-7; TRBD2 matches 10 bases. Germline V gene data show CDR1 as SGHTA and CDR2 as FQGNSA. J lost 5 bases, V lost 1 base, and 2 bases had no gene match. The CDR3 covers 14 residues. This CDR3 reads CASSLVSGRDEQYF. CDR3 in DNA: TGTGCCAGCAGCTTAGTCAGCGGGAGGGACGAGCAGTACTTC.

V usage is TRBV7-9 and J usage is TRBJ1-3; D is undetermined. Between the trimmed V and J ends, which lost 5 bases and 2 bases, there was a span of 19 bases. Per the germline V gene, CDR1 is SEHNR and CDR2 is FQNEAQ (reference sequence). The CDR3 is made up of 17 amino acids. CDR3 sequence reads: CASSPGGSHSAGNTIYF. CDR3 coding DNA: TGTGCCAGCAGCCCAGGAGGAAGCCACTCTGCTGGAAACACCATATATTTT.

The V gene is TRBV6-5, the J gene TRBJ2-1, with D hard to call. V was cut by 4 bases and J by 6 bases, with 19 bases left in between. In germline, CDR1 is MNHEY, CDR2 SVGAGI. The CDR3 consists of 16 residues. CDR3: CASSFQLYSVTNEQFF. The CDR3 coding sequence is TGTGCCAGCAGTTTCCAGCTATATAGTGTTACCAATGAGCAGTTCTTC.

This sequence joins TRBV5-1 and TRBJ2-2; TRBD1 might be the D (5 bases). The CDR3 covers 14 residues. V lost 0 bases and J 5 bases, leaving 8 bases between the germline ends. CDR1 and CDR2 from the germline V gene are SGHRS and YFSETQ. The CDR3 bases are TGCGCCAGCAGCTTGGCAGGGAAGACCGGGGAGCTGTTTTTT. Translated: CASSLAGKTGELFF. The full variable domain, completed using reference TRBV5-1 and TRBJ2-2, is KAGVTQTPRYLIKTRGQQVTLSCSPISGHRSVSWYQQTPGQGLQFLFEYFSETQRNKGNFPGRFSGRQFSNSRSEMNVSTLELGDSALYLCASSLAGKTGELFFGEGSRLTVL.

J is TRBJ2-3 and V is TRBV12-5; either TRBD1 or TRBD2 may supply D (5 bases each). The CDR3 is made up of 13 amino acids. V was cut by 3 bases and J by 4 bases, with 8 bases left in between. Germline V gives CDR1 LGHNT, CDR2 FRNRAP. The CDR3 sequence: CASGLMGADTQYF. In nucleotides, the CDR3 is TGTGCTAGTGGTTTAATGGGGGCAGATACGCAGTATTTT.

V is TRBV7-9 and J is TRBJ1-5; unclear D gene. Germline V gene sequence: CDR1 SEHNR, CDR2 FQNEAQ (reference sequence). CDR3 length equals 13 residues. V was pared by 5 bases and J by 5 bases, with 10 bases between. This chain's CDR3 is CASSPGEDQPQHF. The CDR3 DNA reads as TGTGCCAGCAGCCCAGGAGAGGATCAGCCCCAGCATTTT.

A single count supports this clone. This chain joins TRBV5-4 and TRBJ2-1; 7 bases fit TRBD2. Unmatched junction bases numbered 6, after V lost 1 base and J lost 5 bases. Germline V CDR1 and CDR2: SGHNT, YYREEE (reference sequence). The CDR3 is 15 amino acids. DNA for the CDR3: TGTGCCAGCAGCTTGTGGACTAGTGGGAACAATGAGCAGTTCTTC. This translates into CASSLWTSGNNEQFF.

This chain uses TRBV14 with TRBJ2-6; the D gene is possibly TRBD2 (7 bases). V dropped 3 bases and J dropped 3 bases, with 15 bases sitting between them. The CDR3 spans 17 residues. Germline V CDR1 and CDR2: SGHDN, FVKESK. This CDR3 is CASSQRGQTGGANVLTF. CDR3 nucleotides: TGTGCCAGCAGCCAGCGGGGGCAGACTGGTGGGGCCAACGTCCTGACTTTC. The full variable domain, with the rest looked up from reference TRBV14 and TRBJ2-6, is EAGVTQFPSHSVIEKGQTVTLRCDPISGHDNLYWYRRVMGKEIKFLLHFVKESKQDESGMPNNRFLAERTGGTYSTLKVQPAELEDSGVYFCASSQRGQTGGANVLTFGAGSRLTVL.

The chain employs TRBV5-1 and TRBJ2-5; 7 nucleotides align to TRBD1. V was clipped by 0 bases and J by 5 bases; unmatched bases: 10. In germline, CDR1 is SGHRS, CDR2 YFSETQ. The CDR3 contains 16 residues. CDR3 sequence reads: CASSLAAVRGSETQYF. CDR3 in DNA: TGCGCCAGCAGCTTGGCCGCAGTCAGGGGGAGTGAGACCCAGTACTTC.

The chain carries TRBV5-1 and TRBJ2-7, with 9 bases identical to TRBD2. V was clipped by 0 bases and J by 2 bases; unmatched bases: 6. This CDR3 has 16 amino acids. CDR1 and CDR2 from the germline V gene are SGHRS and YFSETQ. The CDR3 bases are TGCGCCAGCAGCTTGGCGCCAGCGGGAGGCGCCTACGAGCAGTACTTC. Amino acids: CASSLAPAGGAYEQYF.

The chain couples TRBV11-2 to TRBJ1-4, with D unresolved. In germline, CDR1 is SGHAT, CDR2 FQNNGV. Trimming stripped 5 bases from V and 10 bases from J, with 17 bases between. The CDR3 totals 14 residues. The CDR3, as DNA: TGTGCCAGCAGCCCCCGGCAAGTGGGTGGAAAACTGTTTTTT. Translated, it gives CASSPRQVGGKLFF.